A single sample gave rise to the 22 T cell receptor beta chains below, sequenced in a study of read filtering for tumor transcriptome and immune sequencing. Molecular barcoded adaptors covering alpha/delta and beta/gamma chains were used on approximately 400 ng RNA. TCRdb reanalysed the reads using MiXCR and keeps one entry per CDR3 protein. Among more than 35,000 distinct CDR3 sequences listed, 12% to 15% were seen once. The sequenced sample was a population of CD138-negative cells sorted from bone marrow. Receptor source: a donor over 35 with multiple myeloma.

Regarding this clonotype: The junction departs from germline at one end; a sequencing error may be responsible. The rearrangement links TRBV6-2 or TRBV6-3 to TRBJ1-1, with D uncertain. The CDR3 is 14 residues long. Per germline, CDR1 MNHEY and CDR2 SVGEGT. The CDR3 nucleotides are TGTGCCAGCAGTTTGGCTTATCGGAGCACTGAAGCTTCCTTT. This codes for CASSLAYRSTEASF.

This clonotype was counted many times. The rearrangement uses TRBV29-1 and TRBJ2-3, with TRBD2 matching 8 bases. V dropped 4 bases and J dropped 2; count of bases not matched to a gene: 11. In germline, CDR1 is SQVTM, CDR2 ANQGSEA. The CDR3 consists of 16 residues. The CDR3 loop is CSVAGGAVSVTDTQYF. The CDR3 coding sequence is TGCAGCGTTGCGGGGGGGGCGGTTTCCGTCACAGATACGCAGTATTTT.

Regarding this clonotype: The germline gene is not matched at one end of the junction; a read error may be the cause. The CDR3 sequence is CASSLPRGEYNERFF. CDR3 in DNA: TGTGCCAGCAGCCTCCCCAGGGGAGAATACAATGAGCGGTTCTTT. The rearrangement joins TRBV7-9 to TRBJ2-1, with a tentative D call TRBD1 (6 bases). This CDR3 is built from 15 residues. The germline CDR1 and CDR2 sequences are SEHNR and FQNEAQ (reference sequence). The full variable domain, with the rest looked up from reference TRBV7-9 and TRBJ2-1, is DTGVSQNPRHKITKRGQNVTFRCDPISEHNRLYWYRQTLGQGPEFLTYFQNEAQLEKSRLLSDRFSAERPKGSFSTLEIQRTEQGDSAMYLCASSLPRGEYNERFFGPGTRLTVL.

This clonotype was seen only a few times. Being one base from a much bigger clone, this may be a read error. The chain is built from TRBV20-1 and TRBJ2-5; D gene unclear. The CDR3 is 16 amino acids. Germline V CDR1 and CDR2: DFQATT, SNEGSKA (reference sequence). The CDR3, as DNA: TGCAGTGCTAGGCTGTCTATGGAGTTGGGGAAAGAGACCCGGTACTTC. The encoded protein is CSARLSMELGKETRYF.

On this clonotype: A much more abundant neighbour one base away suggests this may be a read error. It is likely a read error, because the conserved phenylalanine at the end of the CDR3 is missing. This chain links TRBV6-5 with TRBJ2-7; D is unresolved. V dropped 0 bases and J dropped 4 bases, with 13 bases sitting between them. Germline CDR1 reads MNHEY; CDR2 reads SVGAGI. CDR3 length equals 15 residues. The CDR3 here is CASSYSPRPPYEQYL. CDR3 sequence (DNA): TGTGCCAGCAGTTACTCGCCGCGCCCACCATACGAGCAGTACCTC.

In its sample, this clonotype was seen many times. CDR3 coding DNA: TGTGCCAGCAGCCAAGATCTTGTGGCAGGAGCGGAGACCCAGTACTTC. Protein product: CASSQDLVAGAETQYF. The chain uses TRBV3-1 and TRBJ2-5; D gene uncertain. The germline V and J ends were trimmed by 0 bases and 5 bases, with 16 bases remaining between them. CDR3 length: 16 residues. CDR1 is LGHDT, CDR2 YNNKEL, per germline (reference sequence).

This clonotype was picked up many times. This chain joins TRBV20-1 and TRBJ2-1; D may correspond to TRBD1 or TRBD2 (6 bases each). V lost 2 bases and J lost 2, with 13 bases in between. This CDR3 has 15 amino acids. Germline-derived CDR1 and CDR2 are DFQATT and SNEGSKA (reference sequence). DNA for the CDR3: TGCAGTGCTAGATCAAGGGGGGCCACCTACAATGAGCAGTTCTTC. It specifies CSARSRGATYNEQFF.

This clonotype has only one observation. A much larger clone is a single base away; this may be a read error. V usage is TRBV7-9 and J usage is TRBJ1-1; D unclear. CDR3 length: 14 amino acids. The germline V gene has CDR1 SEHNR and CDR2 FQNEAQ (reference sequence). The CDR3, as DNA: TGTGCCGGCAGCTCACAGCGACAGAACACTGAAGCTTTCTTT. This translates into CAGSSQRQNTEAFF.

The chain couples TRBV7-2 to TRBJ2-2; D may be TRBD2 (6 bases). Germline V gene lookup returns CDR1 SGHTA and CDR2 FQGNSA. The CDR3 extends over 15 amino acids. The germline V and J ends were trimmed by 3 bases and 5 bases, with 13 bases remaining between them. CDR3 bases: TGTGCCAGCAGCTTGGCCGGGACTTTTACCGGGGAGCTGTTTTTT. Protein sequence: CASSLAGTFTGELFF.

The rearrangement joins TRBV6-5 to TRBJ1-6, with 9 positions matching TRBD1. V gave up 7 bases and J gave up 10 bases; unmatched junction bases: 8. The CDR3 contains 14 residues. The V gene's germline CDR1 is MNHEY and CDR2 SVGAGI. CDR3 residues: CASTRDRVRSPLHF. CDR3 nucleotides: TGTGCCAGCACCCGGGACAGGGTGCGATCACCCCTCCACTTT.

This clonotype was seen many times. This chain connects TRBV27 to TRBJ2-1, with a weak D call TRBD1 (6 bases). The CDR3 runs 15 residues. Trimming shortened V by 2 bases and J by 6 bases, and 14 bases separated the two germline ends. The germline CDR1 and CDR2 sequences are MNHEY and SMNVEV (reference sequence). This chain's CDR3 is CASSLRAGEANEQFF. DNA of the CDR3: TGTGCCAGCAGTTTAAGGGCAGGGGAAGCCAATGAGCAGTTCTTC.

The chain carries TRBV2 and TRBJ1-2, with unresolved D. This CDR3 has 14 residues. CDR1 is SNHLY, CDR2 FYNNEI, per germline. The V end was cut by 1 base, the J end by 4 bases, with 10 bases between. CDR3 protein: CASSEEGFGYGYTF. The CDR3 coding sequence is TGTGCCAGCAGTGAAGAAGGGTTTGGCTATGGCTACACCTTC.

The V gene is TRBV12-3 or TRBV12-4, the J gene TRBJ2-1, with TRBD2 matching 11 bases. V shed 6 bases, J shed 7 bases, and the junction held 11 bases outside the gene matches. The CDR3 length is 16 residues. The CDR3 loop is CASRRYSGGAPNEQFF. The CDR3, as DNA: TGTGCCAGCAGGCGATATAGCGGGGGGGCCCCAAATGAGCAGTTCTTC.

Many counts were recorded for this clonotype. V and J are TRBV27 and TRBJ2-7, with 7 bases that match TRBD1. CDR1 and CDR2 (germline): MNHEY, SMNVEV (reference sequence). The CDR3 spans 17 residues. J lost 2 bases, V lost 5 bases, and 15 bases had no gene match. The CDR3 DNA is TGTGCCAGCAGTCTCCGTATTGATGGGACAGCGACCTACGAGCAGTACTTC. Residues: CASSLRIDGTATYEQYF.

This clonotype was recorded only once. With a far larger clone one base away, a read error is the likely cause. The chain carries TRBV6-5 and TRBJ1-2; TRBD1 is a possible D gene (5 bases). There are 14 residues in the CDR3. Germline CDR1 and CDR2: MNHEY and SVGAGI. CDR3 region: CAGSNRSPGYGYTF. The DNA for the CDR3 is TGTGCCGGCAGTAACAGGTCCCCAGGCTATGGCTACACCTTC.

This clonotype has a count of ten or more. The chain joins TRBV28 to TRBJ2-5; perhaps TRBD1 as D (5 bases). This CDR3 is 13 amino acids long. Germline V gene sequence: CDR1 MDHEN, CDR2 SYDVKM. V was trimmed by 5 bases and J by 3 bases, leaving 10 bases between them. The CDR3 region is CASSIETEETQYF. CDR3 nucleotides: TGTGCCAGCAGTATAGAGACAGAAGAGACCCAGTACTTC.

This clonotype came up many times. The chain recombines TRBV15 with TRBJ1-6; D unclear. Germline V lookup: CDR1 LNHNV, CDR2 YYDKDF (reference sequence). The CDR3 length is 13 residues. V lost 2 bases and J 9 bases, leaving 8 bases between the germline ends. CDR3 sequence: CATSRLRGSPLHF. The CDR3 region has the DNA TGTGCCACCAGCAGATTACGGGGTTCACCCCTCCACTTT.

This clonotype was seen ten or more times. This chain joins TRBV20-1 and TRBJ1-2, with TRBD1 as a possible D gene (6 bases). The V gene lost 2 bases and the J gene lost 7 bases, with 17 bases spanning the gap. This CDR3 has 14 residues. The germline V gene encodes CDR1 DFQATT and CDR2 SNEGSKA (reference sequence). CDR3 coding DNA: TGCAGTGCTAGAAAAACGGGGGGCGTCTTTGGCTACACCTTC. It codes for CSARKTGGVFGYTF.

There are many counts of this clonotype. V usage is TRBV5-6 and J usage is TRBJ2-1; maybe TRBD2 (6 bases). Germline V lookup: CDR1 SGHDT, CDR2 YYEEEE. V was shortened by 4 bases and J by 3 bases, with 11 bases between the two germline ends. The CDR3 contains 14 residues. CDR3 region: CASSPGAIYNEQFF. The CDR3 DNA sequence: TGTGCCAGCAGCCCGGGAGCGATCTACAATGAGCAGTTCTTC.

Ten or more counts support this clonotype. This chain joins TRBV5-1 and TRBJ1-1; D not resolved. The length of the CDR3 is 14 residues. CDR1 is SGHRS and CDR2 is YFSETQ in the germline V gene. Trimming cost V 0 bases and J 1 base, with 7 bases left between them. The CDR3 DNA reads TGCGCCAGCAGCTTGGGTCCAACGAACACTGAAGCTTTCTTT. Protein: CASSLGPTNTEAFF.

This clonotype was observed at least ten times. The chain links TRBV7-9 to TRBJ2-3; a weak D match, TRBD2 (5 bases). The germline V gene has CDR1 SEHNR and CDR2 FQNEAQ (reference sequence). V dropped 6 bases and J dropped 3 bases, with 10 bases sitting between them. This CDR3 comprises 13 residues. The CDR3 DNA sequence: TGTGCCAGCAGGGGGAGCGGAACAGATACGCAGTATTTT. Translation: CASRGSGTDTQYF.

This clonotype was recorded at least ten times. V usage is TRBV19 and J usage is TRBJ2-6; 9 nucleotides match TRBD1. This CDR3 comprises 18 residues. From germline, CDR1 is LNHDA and CDR2 SQIVND (reference sequence). With V trimmed by 2 bases and J by 0 bases, 5 bases remained unmatched. CDR3 in amino acids: CASSILGQGISGANVLTF. The CDR3 DNA reads as TGTGCCAGTAGTATACTGGGACAGGGAATCTCTGGGGCCAACGTCCTGACTTTC.